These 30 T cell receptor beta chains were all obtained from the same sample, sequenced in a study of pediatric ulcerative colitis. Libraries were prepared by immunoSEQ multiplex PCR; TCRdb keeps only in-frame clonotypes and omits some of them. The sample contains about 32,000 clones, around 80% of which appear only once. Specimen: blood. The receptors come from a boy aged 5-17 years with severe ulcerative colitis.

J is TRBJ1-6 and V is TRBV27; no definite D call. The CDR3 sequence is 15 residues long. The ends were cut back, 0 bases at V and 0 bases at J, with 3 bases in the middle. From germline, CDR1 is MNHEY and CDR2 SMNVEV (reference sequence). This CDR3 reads CASSLSGSYNSPLHF. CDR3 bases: TGTGCCAGCAGTTTATCAGGCTCCTATAATTCACCCCTCCACTTT.

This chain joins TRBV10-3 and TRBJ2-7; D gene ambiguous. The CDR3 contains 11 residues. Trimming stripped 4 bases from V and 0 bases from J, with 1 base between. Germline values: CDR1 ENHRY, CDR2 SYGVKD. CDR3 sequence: CAISGSYEQYF. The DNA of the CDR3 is TGTGCCATCAGTGGCTCCTACGAGCAGTACTTC.

In DNA, the CDR3 is TGTGCCAGTAGTATAGGCGCTTTGGGGGGCTCCTACAATGAGCAGTTCTTC. It is translated as CASSIGALGGSYNEQFF. The V call is TRBV19, the J call TRBJ2-1; weak D call: TRBD2 (6 bases). V dropped 1 base and J dropped 0 bases, with 13 bases sitting between them. The length of the CDR3 is 17 residues. Per germline, CDR1 LNHDA and CDR2 SQIVND (reference sequence).

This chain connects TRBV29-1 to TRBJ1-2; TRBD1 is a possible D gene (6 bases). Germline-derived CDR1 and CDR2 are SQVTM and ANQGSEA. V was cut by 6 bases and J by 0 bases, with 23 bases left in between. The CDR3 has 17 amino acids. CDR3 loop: CSVTAGQSQVSNYGYTF. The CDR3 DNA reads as TGCAGCGTGACGGCGGGACAATCACAGGTCTCTAACTATGGCTACACCTTC.

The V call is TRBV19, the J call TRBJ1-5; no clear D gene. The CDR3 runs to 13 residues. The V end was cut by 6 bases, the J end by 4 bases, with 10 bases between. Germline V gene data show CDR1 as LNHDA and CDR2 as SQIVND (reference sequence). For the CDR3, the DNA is TGTGCCAGTAGGGCAAAGTTAAATCAGCCCCAGCATTTT. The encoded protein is CASRAKLNQPQHF. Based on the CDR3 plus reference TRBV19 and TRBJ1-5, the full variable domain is DGGITQSPKYLFRKEGQNVTLSCEQNLNHDAMYWYRQDPGQGLRLIYYSQIVNDFQKGDIAEGYSVSREKKESFPLTVTSAQKNPTAFYLCASRAKLNQPQHFGDGTRLSIL.

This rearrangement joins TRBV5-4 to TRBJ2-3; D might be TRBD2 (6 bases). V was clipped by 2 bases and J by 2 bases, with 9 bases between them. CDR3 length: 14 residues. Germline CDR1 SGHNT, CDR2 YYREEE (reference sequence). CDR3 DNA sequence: TGTGCCAGCAGCTTAGTAGCGGACACAGATACGCAGTATTTT. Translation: CASSLVADTDTQYF.

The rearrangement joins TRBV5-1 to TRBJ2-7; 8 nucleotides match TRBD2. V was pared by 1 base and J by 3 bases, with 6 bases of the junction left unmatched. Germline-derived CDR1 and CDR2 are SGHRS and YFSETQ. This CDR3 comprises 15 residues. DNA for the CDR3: TGCGCCAGCAGCTTGTTTCCGGGGGGGAGCTACGAGCAGTACTTC. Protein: CASSLFPGGSYEQYF.

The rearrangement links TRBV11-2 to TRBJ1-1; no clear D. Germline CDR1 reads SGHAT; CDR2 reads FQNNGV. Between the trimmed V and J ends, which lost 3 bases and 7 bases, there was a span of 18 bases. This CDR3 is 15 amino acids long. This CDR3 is CASSLSPSKGLEAFF. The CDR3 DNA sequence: TGTGCCAGCAGCTTGTCCCCTTCGAAAGGTCTTGAAGCTTTCTTT.

The chain's CDR3 is CASRPPGLAGGPLGTQYF. CDR3 in DNA: TGTGCCAGCAGACCCCCTGGGCTAGCGGGGGGGCCTCTCGGAACGCAGTATTTT. This chain links TRBV7-2 with TRBJ2-3; TRBD2 agrees at 12 bases. Losses at the gene ends were 6 bases for V and 9 bases for J; bases not matched to a gene: 19. The CDR3 totals 18 residues. Germline V gene lookup returns CDR1 SGHTA and CDR2 FQGNSA. The full variable domain, rest sourced from reference TRBV7-2 and TRBJ2-3, is GAGVSQSPSNKVTEKGKDVELRCDPISGHTALYWYRQSLGQGLEFLIYFQGNSAPDKSGLPSDRFSAERTGGSVSTLTIQRTQQEDSAVYLCASRPPGLAGGPLGTQYFGPGTRLTVL.

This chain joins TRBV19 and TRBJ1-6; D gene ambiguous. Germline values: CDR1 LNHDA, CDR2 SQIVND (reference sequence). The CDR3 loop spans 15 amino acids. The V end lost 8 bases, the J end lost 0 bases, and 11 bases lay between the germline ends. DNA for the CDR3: TGTGCCAGTTCGAGCACCCTCTCCTATAATTCACCCCTCCACTTT. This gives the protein CASSSTLSYNSPLHF.

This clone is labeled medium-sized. In DNA form, the CDR3 reads TGTGCCAGCAGCCCAAAGACAGGGAGTCCCATGGGCTACACCTTC. Protein: CASSPKTGSPMGYTF. The V gene is TRBV7-6, the J gene TRBJ1-2, with 7 bases fitting TRBD1. Germline V gene sequence: CDR1 SGHVS, CDR2 FNYEAQ. Trimming removed 5 bases from V and 8 bases from J; junction bases left unmatched: 14. This CDR3 is built from 15 residues.

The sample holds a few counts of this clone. The CDR3 reads CASSPGTHYGYTF. In DNA, the CDR3 is TGTGCCAGCAGCCCCGGGACACACTATGGCTACACCTTC. The chain combines TRBV27 with TRBJ1-2, with D possibly TRBD1 on 6 matching bases. The CDR3 consists of 13 residues. V lost 6 bases and J lost 3, with 11 bases in between. CDR1 is MNHEY, CDR2 SMNVEV, per germline (reference sequence).

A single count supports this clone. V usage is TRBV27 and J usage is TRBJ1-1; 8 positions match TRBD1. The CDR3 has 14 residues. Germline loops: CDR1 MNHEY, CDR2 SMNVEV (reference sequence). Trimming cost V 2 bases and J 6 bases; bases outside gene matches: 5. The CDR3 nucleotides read TGTGCCAGCAGTTTAGCCGCGACAGGGGCTGAAGCTTTCTTT. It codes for CASSLAATGAEAFF.

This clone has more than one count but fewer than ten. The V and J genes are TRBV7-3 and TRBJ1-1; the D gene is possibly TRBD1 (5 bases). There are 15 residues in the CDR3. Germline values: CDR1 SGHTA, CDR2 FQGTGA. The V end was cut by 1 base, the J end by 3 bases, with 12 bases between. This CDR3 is CASSLSRELYTEAFF. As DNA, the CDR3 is TGTGCCAGCAGCTTAAGCAGGGAACTCTACACTGAAGCTTTCTTT.

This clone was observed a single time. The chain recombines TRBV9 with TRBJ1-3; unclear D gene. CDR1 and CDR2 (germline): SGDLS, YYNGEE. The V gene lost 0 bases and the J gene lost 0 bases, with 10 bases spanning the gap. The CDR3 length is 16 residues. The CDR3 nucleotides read TGTGCCAGCAGCGTAGACCCCCTTAACTCTGGAAACACCATATATTTT. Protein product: CASSVDPLNSGNTIYF.

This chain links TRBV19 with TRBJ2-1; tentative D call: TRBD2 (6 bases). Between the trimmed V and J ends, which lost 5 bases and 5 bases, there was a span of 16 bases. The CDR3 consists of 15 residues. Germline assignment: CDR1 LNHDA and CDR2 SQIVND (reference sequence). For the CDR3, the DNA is TGTGCCAGTAGTGGTAATAGCGGCGGAAACAATGAGCAGTTCTTC. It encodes CASSGNSGGNNEQFF.

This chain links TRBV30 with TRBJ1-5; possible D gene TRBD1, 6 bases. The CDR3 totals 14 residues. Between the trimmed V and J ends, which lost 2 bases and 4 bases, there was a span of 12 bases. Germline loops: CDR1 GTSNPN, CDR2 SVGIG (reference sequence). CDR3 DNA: TGTGCCTGGAGTTCTATCAGGGGTAATCAGCCCCAGCATTTT. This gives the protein CAWSSIRGNQPQHF.

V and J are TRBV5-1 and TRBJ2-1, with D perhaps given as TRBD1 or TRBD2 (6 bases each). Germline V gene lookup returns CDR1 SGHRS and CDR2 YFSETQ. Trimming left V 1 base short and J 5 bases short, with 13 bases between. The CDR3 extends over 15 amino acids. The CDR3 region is CASSLLEGVHNEQFF. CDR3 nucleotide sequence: TGCGCCAGCAGCTTGTTGGAGGGGGTCCACAATGAGCAGTTCTTC.

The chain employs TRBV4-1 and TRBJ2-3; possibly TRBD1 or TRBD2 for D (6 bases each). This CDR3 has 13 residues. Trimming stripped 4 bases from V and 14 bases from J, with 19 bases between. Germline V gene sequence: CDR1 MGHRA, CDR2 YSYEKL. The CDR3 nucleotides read TGCGCCAGCAGCCCCTTAAGGGGGGTAAGTAGGTATTTT. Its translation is CASSPLRGVSRYF.

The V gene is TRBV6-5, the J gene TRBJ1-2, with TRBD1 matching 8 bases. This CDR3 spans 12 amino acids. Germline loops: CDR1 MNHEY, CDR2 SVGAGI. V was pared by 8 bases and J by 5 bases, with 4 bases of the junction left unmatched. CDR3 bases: TGTGCCAGCTTCAGGGGGCTTTATGGCTACACCTTC. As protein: CASFRGLYGYTF.

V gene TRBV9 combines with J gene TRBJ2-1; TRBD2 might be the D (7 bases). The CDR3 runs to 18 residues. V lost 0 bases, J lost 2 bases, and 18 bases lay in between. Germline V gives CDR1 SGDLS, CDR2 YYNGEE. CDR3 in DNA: TGTGCCAGCAGCGTAGCTGGGGGGGCCGGAGCCCCCTACAATGAGCAGTTCTTC. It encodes CASSVAGGAGAPYNEQFF. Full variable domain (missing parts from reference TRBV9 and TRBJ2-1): DSGVTQTPKHLITATGQRVTLRCSPRSGDLSVYWYQQSLDQGLQFLIQYYNGEERAKGNILERFSAQQFPDLHSELNLSSLELGDSALYFCASSVAGGAGAPYNEQFFGPGTRLTVL.

The CDR3 DNA follows: TGTGCCAGCAGTTATAACCCCTTCCAGGGGGCTAATGGCTACACCTTC. Amino acid sequence: CASSYNPFQGANGYTF. V gene TRBV6-5 combines with J gene TRBJ1-2; 8 bases are shared with TRBD1. The CDR3 is 16 amino acids. The germline V gene encodes CDR1 MNHEY and CDR2 SVGAGI. J gave up 6 bases and V 3 bases, and 12 bases lay outside the gene matches.

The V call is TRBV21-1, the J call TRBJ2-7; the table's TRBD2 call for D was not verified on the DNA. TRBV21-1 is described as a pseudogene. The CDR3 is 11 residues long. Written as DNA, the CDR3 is TGTGCCAGCAGCCCCCAAAACGGGGAGTACTTC. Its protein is CASSPQNGEYF.

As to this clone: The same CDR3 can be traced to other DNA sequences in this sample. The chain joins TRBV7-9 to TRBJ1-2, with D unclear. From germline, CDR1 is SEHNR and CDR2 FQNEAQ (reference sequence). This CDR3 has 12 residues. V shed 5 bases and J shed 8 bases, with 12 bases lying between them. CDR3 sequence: CASSLEGGGYTF. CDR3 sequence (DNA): TGTGCCAGCAGCCTAGAAGGTGGCGGCTACACCTTC.

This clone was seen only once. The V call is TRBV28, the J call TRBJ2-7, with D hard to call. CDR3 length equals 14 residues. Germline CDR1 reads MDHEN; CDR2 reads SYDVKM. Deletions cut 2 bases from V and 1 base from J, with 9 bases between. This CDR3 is CASSLRDFSYEQYF. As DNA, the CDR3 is TGTGCCAGCAGTTTACGTGACTTTTCCTACGAGCAGTACTTC.

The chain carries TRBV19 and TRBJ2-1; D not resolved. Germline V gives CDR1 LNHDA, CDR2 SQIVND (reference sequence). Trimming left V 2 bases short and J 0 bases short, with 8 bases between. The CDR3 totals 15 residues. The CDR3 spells CASSIYVSSYNEQFF. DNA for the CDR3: TGTGCCAGTAGTATATACGTGAGCTCCTACAATGAGCAGTTCTTC.

CDR3 in DNA: TGTGCCAGACCGGGACAGGGGGACCACGAGCAGTACTTC. Amino acid sequence: CARPGQGDHEQYF. This rearrangement joins TRBV6-1 to TRBJ2-7; TRBD1 aligns across 11 bases. With V trimmed by 9 bases and J by 5 bases, 6 bases remained unmatched. The CDR3 sequence is 13 residues long. The germline gives CDR1 MNHNS, CDR2 SASEGT.

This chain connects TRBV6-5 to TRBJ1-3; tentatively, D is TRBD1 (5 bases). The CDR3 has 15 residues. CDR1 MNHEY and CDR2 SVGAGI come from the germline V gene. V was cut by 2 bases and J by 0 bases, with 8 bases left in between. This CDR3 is CASSYQGGSGNTIYF. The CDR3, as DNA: TGTGCCAGCAGTTACCAGGGTGGCTCTGGAAACACCATATATTTT.

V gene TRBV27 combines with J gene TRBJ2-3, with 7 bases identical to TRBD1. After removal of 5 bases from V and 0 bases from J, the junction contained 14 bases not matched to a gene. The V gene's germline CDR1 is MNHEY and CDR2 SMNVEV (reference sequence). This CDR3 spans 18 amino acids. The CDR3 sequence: CASSVLGQIDTSTDTQYF. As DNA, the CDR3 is TGTGCCAGCAGTGTCCTGGGACAGATAGACACTAGCACAGATACGCAGTATTTT.

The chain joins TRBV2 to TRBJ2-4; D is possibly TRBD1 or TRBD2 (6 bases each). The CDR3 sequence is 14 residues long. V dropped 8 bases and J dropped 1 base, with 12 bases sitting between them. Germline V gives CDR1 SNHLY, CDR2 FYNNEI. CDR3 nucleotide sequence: TGTGCCAGCGGGGGGCCGGAGGCCAAAAACATTCAGTACTTC. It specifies CASGGPEAKNIQYF.